This T cell receptor beta chain was captured by sequencing in a study of cytomegalovirus exposure and HLA in healthy donors. PCR primers comprised 60 Vbeta and 13 Jbeta primers. Here immunoSEQ multiplex PCR was the method, and the copy in TCRdb shows in-frame clones only, minus some. Of roughly 130,000 clones detected, 80% to 85% appear once; the ten largest clones hold about 0.74%. In the case of this clone: Its antigen is undetermined.

The CDR3 length is 17 residues. Germline V CDR1 and CDR2: ENHRY, SYGVKD. The V segment lost 8 bases and the J segment 7 bases; nucleotides outside the gene matches: 19. Findings and limits, study-wide: An Asian-associated ancestry cluster reportedly showed fewer N-insertions than the roughly 670-donor mean in a later analysis.

This chain connects TRBV10-3 to TRBJ1-2, with 10 bases identical to TRBD1. The receptor comes from a man between 18 and 35 years old in good health and CMV-seronegative. Sequencing input: PBMCs. CDR3 nucleotide sequence: TGTGCCATCCCAAAGGGAGGCACCAGCGGGACAGGGGTTGGCTACACCTTC. As protein: CAIPKGGTSGTGVGYTF.